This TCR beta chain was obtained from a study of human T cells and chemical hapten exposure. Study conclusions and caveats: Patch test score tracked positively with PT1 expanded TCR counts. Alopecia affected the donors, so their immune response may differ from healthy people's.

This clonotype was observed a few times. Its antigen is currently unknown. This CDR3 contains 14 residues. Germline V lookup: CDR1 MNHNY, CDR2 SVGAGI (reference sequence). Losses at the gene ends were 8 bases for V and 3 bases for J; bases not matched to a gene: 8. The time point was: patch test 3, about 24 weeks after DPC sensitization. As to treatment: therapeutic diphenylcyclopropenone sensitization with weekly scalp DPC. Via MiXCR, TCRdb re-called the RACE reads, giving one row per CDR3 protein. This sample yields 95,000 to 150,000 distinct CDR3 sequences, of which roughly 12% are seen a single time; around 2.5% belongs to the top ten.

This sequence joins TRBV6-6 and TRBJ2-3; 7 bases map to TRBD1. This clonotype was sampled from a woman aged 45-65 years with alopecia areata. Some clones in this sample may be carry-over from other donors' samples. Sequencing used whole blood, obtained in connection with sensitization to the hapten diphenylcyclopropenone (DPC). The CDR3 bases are TGTGCCAGCCAGGGGGACGGGGTAACAGATACGCAGTATTTT. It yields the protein CASQGDGVTDTQYF.